This T cell receptor (beta chain) was retrieved from a study of beta chain features in type 1 diabetes (dated by TCRdb to the late 2010s). Notes on the research overall: Mean age, gender distribution, total cell number and subset yield did not differ between patients and healthy donors. A total of approximately 110,000,000 sorted cells were examined across all samples, and a strong correlation was observed between cell number per subset and RNA yield. In the study, recently diagnosed type 1 diabetes patients and matched healthy donors were compared on the TCRB repertoires of their sorted circulating CD4+ T cell subsets. Naive and central memory subsets were obtained from all 30 or so donors, but regulatory and stem cell-like memory subsets were isolated from only 8 patients and 8 healthy donors. The paper's findings and limits, for the study overall: Because cDNA was sequenced instead of genomic DNA, highly expressing activated cells could be over-represented, though the groups showed no difference in activation or CD3 levels. Type 1 diabetes patients showed a moderate but significant shortening of TCRB CDR3 length in all four CD4+ subsets. At VDJ recombination sites, patients with type 1 diabetes made fewer insertions and deleted more nucleotides, a pattern implying thymic rearrangement abnormalities. Naive, central memory and regulatory TCRB repertoires appeared to be more similar among patients than among healthy donors. Because small numbers of individuals were included in the HLA sub-analyses, any influence of HLA type on TCRB rearrangement was left unresolved. Shorter templates might be favored by PCR, yet because patient and control samples were amplified and corrected together, any such skew would affect both groups equally.

In this sample, this clone turned up a few times. The clone's antigen remains unknown. Base-call qualities are not available, and no considerably larger clone is one nucleotide away. All of the isolated RNA was reverse transcribed with the High Capacity cDNA Reverse Transcription Kit, so expressed TCRB transcripts were sequenced. Naive, central memory and regulatory T cell samples underwent deep immunoSEQ sequencing, averaging roughly 3.5 million total reads per sample. Sorted cells were lysed in RLT buffer and RNA was extracted with DNase-treated RNeasy Micro or Mini kits, depending on cell number. Each cell subset was processed on its own to prevent cross-contamination, while patient and healthy donor samples were processed together. The immunoSEQ multiplex PCR was used to amplify TCRB sequences from cDNA, yielding 87-bp fragments that span the CDR3 region. The amplicons were sequenced using the Illumina HiSeq platform. The source study handled its data this way. Synthetic template baselines were used to correct PCR bias computationally, reads within Hamming distance 2 were collapsed together, and singletons that could not be merged were discarded. By aligning reads against IMGT, V, D and J genes, CDR3 length, and insertions or deletions at six rearrangement sites were assigned. Within each subset, clonotype counts were normalized to the number of sorted cells before true diversity and Gini coefficients were calculated with the tcR R package. Repertoire sharing was quantified using the overlap coefficient calculated on TCRB nucleotide sequences. Out-of-frame TCRB sequences from naive cells were analyzed to stand in for the pre-selection repertoire. TCRdb re-hosts the immuneACCESS table, in-frame sequences only. Its copies lack some clones; in the studies checked, an unresolved V gene accounts for under half of them, and the cause for the rest is not known. That table furnishes V, J and clone size, whereas the DNA furnished D and trimming. This sample holds 300,000 or so clones; about 13% were observed only once. The top ten hold roughly 0.015% of the sample.

From each donor, a single peripheral blood sample of about 116 mL on average was drawn into heparinised tubes. A BD FACSAria II was used to sort naive, central memory, regulatory and stem cell-like memory CD4+ T cells with a panel that included CD45RO, CCR7, CD25, CD127, CD95 and CD27. Purity was above 95% for every sorted population. PBMCs were separated immediately by Lymphoprep density gradient centrifugation and were stained directly, without being cultured. Samples were stained and sorted in pairs, with one healthy donor and one patient per experiment, so that batch effects were minimized. This receptor was obtained from a young woman with type 1 diabetes. Sequenced: naive CD4+ T cells from blood. According to the study, the label for this sample's cell subset or site signals: true naive CD4+ T cells.

In nucleotide form, the sequence is TGTGCCAGCAGGGATGATACCACGGGAGTCGGAGTCAATGAGCAGTTCTTC. Its protein is CASRDDTTGVGVNEQFF. The chain uses TRBV5-4 and TRBJ2-1, with TRBD2 tentatively as D gene (6 bases match). The CDR3 has 17 amino acids, counting the end cysteine and phenylalanine. Of the read, only the CDR3 DNA is kept; its 51 bases are in frame from base 1. Trimming removed 5 bases from V and 6 bases from J, leaving 24 bases between the germline ends. As encoded in the germline V gene (reference sequence), CDR1 is SGHNT while CDR2 is YYREEE.